This T cell receptor beta chain appears in the sequencing data of a study of T cell responses to AZD1222 COVID-19 vaccine. Comment on this clone: Its antigen is unidentified.

The V end lost 0 bases, the J end lost 4 bases, and 7 bases lay between the germline ends. The CDR3 contains 13 residues. CDR1 is GTSNPN and CDR2 is SVGIG in the germline V gene (reference sequence). Broader study findings: The peak T cell response came first, and repertoires were sampled only after it.

TCRdb keeps only in-frame clones here, not all; method: immunoSEQ multiplex PCR. The data show 150,000 to 200,000 clones, over 80% seen once. The sequencing here drew on peripheral blood, taken 28 days after the second dose of the MenACWY control vaccine. The rearrangement joins TRBV30 to TRBJ1-5; D not resolved. The receptor was derived from an adult who received the MenACWY meningococcal vaccine as a control. The CDR3, as DNA: TGTGCCTGGAGTGTACGAGAGAATCAGCCCCAGCATTTT. Encoded protein: CAWSVRENQPQHF.